This T cell receptor beta chain appears in the sequencing data of a study of T cell clusters in autoimmune cytopenias. Study outcomes and limitations: Clustering suggested that physiological T cell clusters were missing in primary autoimmune cytopenia patients.

TRB was amplified from approximately 250 ng of peripheral blood genomic DNA per sample. The CDR3 contains 15 residues. From germline, CDR1 is LGHNA and CDR2 YNFKEQ. As concerns this clonotype: Its antigen is undetermined.

One tube held mixed TRB-A and TRB-B primer pools for touch-down PCR. TCRdb reanalyzed the multiplex PCR reads and collapses them to one entry per CDR3 protein, without DNA. The data show around 5,700 distinct CDR3 sequences, and the top ten clones hold approximately 4.9%. This clonotype was sampled from a human donor with an autoimmune cytopenia or autoimmune hepatitis (not recorded which). The rearrangement uses TRBV4-2 and TRBJ2-2. The sequenced material came from peripheral blood. CDR3 sequence reads: CASSQARANTGELFF.